A single sample gave rise to the 18 T cell receptor beta chains below, sequenced in a study of OX40 agonist ivuxolimab in advanced cancers. Clones were read by immunoSEQ multiplex PCR, and TCRdb kept only the in-frame ones, dropping some. In the table there are some 72,000 clones, roughly nine tenths of which are singletons. This specimen was CD4+ or CD8+ T cells sorted from blood, taken in a trial of the OX40 agonist ivuxolimab. These receptors were taken from an adult with an advanced solid tumor such as melanoma, head and neck, liver or kidney cancer.

The CDR3 loop reads CASSIAGGYEQYF. The CDR3 DNA sequence: TGTGCCAGCAGCATAGCGGGGGGGTACGAGCAGTACTTC. The genes are TRBV5-8 and TRBJ2-7; 11 nucleotides agree with TRBD2. The germline V gene encodes CDR1 SGHTS and CDR2 YDEGEE. This CDR3 region has 13 residues. The junction had 1 base not matched to a gene; V was cut back by 4 bases and J by 4 bases.

The chain links TRBV2 to TRBJ1-3; unclear D gene. Germline assignment: CDR1 SNHLY and CDR2 FYNNEI. The germline V and J ends were trimmed by 2 bases and 1 base, with 6 bases remaining between them. CDR3 size: 14 residues. CDR3 region: CASSETRSGNTIYF. For the CDR3, the DNA is TGTGCCAGCAGTGAAACCAGATCTGGAAACACCATATATTTT.

This chain links TRBV2 with TRBJ1-5; 7 positions match TRBD1. V was clipped by 5 bases and J by 6 bases; unmatched bases: 10. The CDR3 is 15 amino acids. Germline V gene lookup returns CDR1 SNHLY and CDR2 FYNNEI. CDR3 coding DNA: TGTGCCAGCAGTTCTGACAGGGCCAGGGGTCAGCCCCAGCATTTT. As protein: CASSSDRARGQPQHF.

This clone was observed a handful of times. The rearrangement joins TRBV5-1 to TRBJ2-2; D might be TRBD1 (7 bases). V shed 1 base and J shed 5 bases, with 9 bases lying between them. Looked up from germline, CDR1 is SGHRS and CDR2 is YFSETQ. CDR3 length: 14 amino acids. The CDR3 spells CASSLQGGTGELFF. The CDR3 DNA sequence: TGCGCCAGCAGCTTGCAGGGGGGTACCGGGGAGCTGTTTTTT.

This clone was counted once. The chain couples TRBV28 to TRBJ1-3; no firm D call. With 8 bases removed from V and 2 bases from J, the gap between germline ends came to 22 bases. The CDR3 is made up of 17 amino acids. Germline CDR1 is MDHEN and CDR2 is SYDVKM. DNA for the CDR3: TGTGCCAGCGGAACCCCACGCTACTTGCCCACTGGAAACACCATATATTTT. The encoded protein is CASGTPRYLPTGNTIYF.

The J gene is TRBJ1-2, the V gene TRBV28; D ambiguous. V was clipped by 5 bases and J by 8 bases, with 18 bases between them. The germline CDR1 and CDR2 sequences are MDHEN and SYDVKM. This CDR3 region has 14 residues. CDR3 in amino acids: CASSTPGPVGGYTF. CDR3 DNA sequence: TGTGCCAGCAGTACCCCCGGACCGGTCGGAGGCTACACCTTC.

The chain carries TRBV28 and TRBJ1-5; D is undetermined. The CDR3 length is 12 residues. Per germline, CDR1 MDHEN and CDR2 SYDVKM. DNA for the CDR3: TGTGCTGCGGGGAGGACGGTCCAGCCCCAGCATTTT. Its translation is CAAGRTVQPQHF.

The genes are TRBV6-5 and TRBJ1-2; no definite D call. V lost 5 bases and J lost 8, with 9 bases in between. The germline V gene encodes CDR1 MNHEY and CDR2 SVGAGI. CDR3 length equals 11 residues. CDR3 protein: CASSRVEGYTF. In DNA, the CDR3 is TGTGCCAGCAGTCGAGTTGAGGGCTACACCTTC.

This chain connects TRBV2 to TRBJ2-3; TRBD2 agrees at 7 bases. The junction had 4 bases not matched to a gene; V was cut back by 7 bases and J by 0 bases. The CDR3 is 14 amino acids. CDR1 is SNHLY and CDR2 is FYNNEI in the germline V gene. The CDR3 loop reads CASTPGLSTDTQYF. The CDR3 DNA sequence: TGTGCCAGCACCCCGGGACTAAGCACAGATACGCAGTATTTT.

This clone occurred once. The chain recombines TRBV14 with TRBJ2-7; D is possibly TRBD2 (7 bases). CDR1 SGHDN and CDR2 FVKESK come from the germline V gene. V lost 1 base and J lost 3, with 13 bases in between. The length of the CDR3 is 15 residues. The CDR3 protein is CASSQVSGGGYEQYF. For the CDR3, the DNA is TGTGCCAGCAGCCAAGTTTCGGGGGGCGGCTACGAGCAGTACTTC.

The genes are TRBV5-1 and TRBJ2-2; D gene uncertain. The germline V gene encodes CDR1 SGHRS and CDR2 YFSETQ. Trimming took 1 base from V and 6 from J, leaving 7 bases between them. The CDR3 has 13 amino acids. CDR3 in amino acids: CASSLRGAGELFF. CDR3 bases: TGCGCCAGCAGCTTGCGTGGCGCCGGGGAGCTGTTTTTT.

The CDR3 DNA follows: TGTGCCAGCAGTTGGGGTATCAGGGGCGCGGGCAGAGGTCAGCCCCAGCATTTT. Translating gives CASSWGIRGAGRGQPQHF. The gene calls are TRBV2 and TRBJ1-5; tentative D call: TRBD1 (6 bases). From germline, CDR1 is SNHLY and CDR2 FYNNEI. V shed 5 bases and J shed 6 bases, with 26 bases lying between them. This CDR3 spans 18 amino acids.

The CDR3 loop reads CASSLGGESGIGYTF. The CDR3 region has the DNA TGCGCCAGCAGTCTAGGTGGGGAGTCAGGAATCGGCTACACCTTC. The chain links TRBV5-1 to TRBJ1-2; D is uncertain. The CDR3 loop spans 15 amino acids. CDR1 is SGHRS, CDR2 YFSETQ, per germline. V dropped 5 bases and J dropped 8 bases, with 22 bases sitting between them. Complete variable domain (other parts from reference TRBV5-1 and TRBJ1-2): KAGVTQTPRYLIKTRGQQVTLSCSPISGHRSVSWYQQTPGQGLQFLFEYFSETQRNKGNFPGRFSGRQFSNSRSEMNVSTLELGDSALYLCASSLGGESGIGYTFGSGTRLTVV.

The chain links TRBV14 to TRBJ1-5; D is uncertain. There are 13 residues in the CDR3. CDR1 and CDR2 from the germline V gene are SGHDN and FVKESK. Trimming took off 8 bases at V and 0 bases at J, with 8 bases between the two ends. The DNA for the CDR3 is TGTGCCAGCTCTAGAGATAGCAATCAGCCCCAGCATTTT. Residues: CASSRDSNQPQHF.

The chain recombines TRBV11-3 with TRBJ2-1; TRBD2 agrees at 8 bases. CDR3 length: 14 amino acids. The germline gives CDR1 SGHNT, CDR2 YENEEA. The J segment lost 7 bases and the V segment lost 5 bases, leaving 7 bases of the junction unmatched. In DNA, the CDR3 is TGTGCCAGCAGCGCCGGGGGGGCGAGGAATGAGCAGTTCTTC. Encoded protein: CASSAGGARNEQFF.

The rearrangement joins TRBV20-1 to TRBJ2-1, with unresolved D. CDR1 and CDR2 (germline): DFQATT, SNEGSKA (reference sequence). The ends were cut back, 5 bases at V and 9 bases at J, with 11 bases in the middle. There are 11 residues in the CDR3. The CDR3 loop reads CSAHARSEQFF. In DNA, the CDR3 is TGCAGTGCTCATGCTAGGAGTGAGCAGTTCTTC.

The chain uses TRBV4-2 and TRBJ2-3; 7 nucleotides align to TRBD2. Germline values: CDR1 LGHNA, CDR2 YNFKEQ. The CDR3 is 17 amino acids. The V and J ends lost 0 bases and 1 base, in that order; junction bases with no gene match: 7. The CDR3 nucleotides are TGTGCCAGCAGCCAAGACCAGCTAGCGGTAGGCACAGATACGCAGTATTTT. Translation gives CASSQDQLAVGTDTQYF.

The rearrangement links TRBV18 to TRBJ2-7; weak D call: TRBD2 (5 bases). Deletions cut 0 bases from V and 5 bases from J, with 5 bases between. This CDR3 region has 12 residues. Germline CDR1 reads KGHSH; CDR2 reads LQKENI. CDR3 sequence reads: CASSPPSDEQYF. CDR3 nucleotide sequence: TGTGCCAGCTCACCACCTAGCGACGAGCAGTACTTC.